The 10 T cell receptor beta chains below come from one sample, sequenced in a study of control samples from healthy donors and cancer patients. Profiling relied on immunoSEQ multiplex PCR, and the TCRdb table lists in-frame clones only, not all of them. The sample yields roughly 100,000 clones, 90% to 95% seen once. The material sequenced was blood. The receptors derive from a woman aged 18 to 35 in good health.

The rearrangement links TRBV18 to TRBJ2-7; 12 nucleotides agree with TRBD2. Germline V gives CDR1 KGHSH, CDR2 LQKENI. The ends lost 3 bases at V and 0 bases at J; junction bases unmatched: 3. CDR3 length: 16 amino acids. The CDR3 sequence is CASSPLAGGPSYEQYF. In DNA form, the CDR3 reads TGTGCCAGCTCACCCCTAGCGGGAGGGCCCTCCTACGAGCAGTACTTC.

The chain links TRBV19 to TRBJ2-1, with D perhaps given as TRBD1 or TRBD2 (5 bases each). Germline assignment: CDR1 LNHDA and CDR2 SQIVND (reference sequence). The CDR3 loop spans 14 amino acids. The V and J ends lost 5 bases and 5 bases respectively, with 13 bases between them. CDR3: CASSAGTDDNEQFF. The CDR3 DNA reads TGTGCCAGTAGTGCCGGGACGGATGACAATGAGCAGTTCTTC. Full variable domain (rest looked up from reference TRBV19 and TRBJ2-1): DGGITQSPKYLFRKEGQNVTLSCEQNLNHDAMYWYRQDPGQGLRLIYYSQIVNDFQKGDIAEGYSVSREKKESFPLTVTSAQKNPTAFYLCASSAGTDDNEQFFGPGTRLTVL.

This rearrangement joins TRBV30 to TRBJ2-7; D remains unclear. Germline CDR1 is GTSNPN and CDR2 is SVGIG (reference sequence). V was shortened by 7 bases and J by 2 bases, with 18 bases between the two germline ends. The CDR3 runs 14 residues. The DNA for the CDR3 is TGTGCCTCAACTACTCTCAAGGGTGCCTACGAGCAGTACTTC. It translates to CASTTLKGAYEQYF.

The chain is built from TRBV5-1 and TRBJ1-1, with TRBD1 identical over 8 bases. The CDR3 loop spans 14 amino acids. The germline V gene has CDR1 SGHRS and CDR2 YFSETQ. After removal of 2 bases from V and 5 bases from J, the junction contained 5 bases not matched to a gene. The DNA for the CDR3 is TGCGCCAGCAGCTTCAGGGGGCTTGGGACTGAAGCTTTCTTT. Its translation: CASSFRGLGTEAFF.

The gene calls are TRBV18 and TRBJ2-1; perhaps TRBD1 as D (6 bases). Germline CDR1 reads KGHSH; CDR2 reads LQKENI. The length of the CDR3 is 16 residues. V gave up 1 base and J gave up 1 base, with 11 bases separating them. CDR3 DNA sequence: TGTGCCAGCTCACCACGGGGGCTGTGGTCCTACAATGAGCAGTTCTTC. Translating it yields CASSPRGLWSYNEQFF.

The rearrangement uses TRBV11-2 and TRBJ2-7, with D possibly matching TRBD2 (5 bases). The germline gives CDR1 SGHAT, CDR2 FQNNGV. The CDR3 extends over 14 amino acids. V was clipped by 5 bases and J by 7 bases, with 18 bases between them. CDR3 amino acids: CASSPTSWRGEQYF. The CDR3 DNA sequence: TGTGCCAGCAGCCCGACCTCGTGGAGAGGGGAGCAGTACTTC.

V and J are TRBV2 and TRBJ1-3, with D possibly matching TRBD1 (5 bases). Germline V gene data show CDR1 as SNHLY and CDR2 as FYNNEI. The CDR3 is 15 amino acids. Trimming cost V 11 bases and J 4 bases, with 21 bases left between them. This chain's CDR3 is CARHMGTGEGNTIYF. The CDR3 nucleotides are TGTGCCCGTCACATGGGGACCGGGGAGGGAAACACCATATATTTT.

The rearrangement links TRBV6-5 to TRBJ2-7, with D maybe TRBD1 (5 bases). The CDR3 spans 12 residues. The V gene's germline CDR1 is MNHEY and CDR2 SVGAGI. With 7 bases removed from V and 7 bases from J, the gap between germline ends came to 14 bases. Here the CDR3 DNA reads TGTGCCAGCACCCCAAACAGGCGGGAGCAGTACTTC. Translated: CASTPNRREQYF.

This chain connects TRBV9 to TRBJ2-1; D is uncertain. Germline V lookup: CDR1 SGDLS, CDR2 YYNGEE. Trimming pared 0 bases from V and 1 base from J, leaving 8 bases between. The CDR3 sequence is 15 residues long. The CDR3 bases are TGTGCCAGCAGCGTAGTAGGTGGTTCCTACAATGAGCAGTTCTTC. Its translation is CASSVVGGSYNEQFF.

The CDR3 spells CASSELAGLAGELFF. In DNA form, the CDR3 reads TGTGCCAGCAGTGAACTAGCGGGATTAGCCGGGGAGCTGTTTTTT. This sequence joins TRBV25-1 and TRBJ2-2; 9 bases are a match to TRBD2. The CDR3 consists of 15 residues. CDR1 and CDR2 from the germline V gene are MGHDK and SYGVNS. The V gene end was trimmed by 2 bases and the J gene end by 6 bases; junction bases not matched to a gene: 4.